Presented here are 29 T cell receptor beta chains from one specimen sequenced in a study of prognosis after radiotherapy for stage I lung cancer. Two-round multiplex PCR on genomic DNA was the method by which TCR beta CDR3 was amplified. The first PCR round targeted every TRBV and TRBJ gene with specific primers. Via MiXCR, TCRdb re-called the multiplex PCR reads, giving one row per CDR3 protein. The table includes more than 30,000 distinct CDR3 sequences, 35% to 45% detected once. Sequenced material: PBMCs, taken before or after stereotactic body radiation therapy (not recorded which). The receptors here all came from a donor older than 45 with non-small cell lung cancer.

The V call is TRBV5-1, the J call TRBJ2-7; D unresolved. V was shortened by 0 bases and J by 6 bases, with 4 bases between the two germline ends. The germline gives CDR1 SGHRS, CDR2 YFSETQ. The CDR3 is made up of 11 amino acids. The CDR3 is CASSLEGEQYF. The CDR3 region has the DNA TGCGCCAGCAGCTTGGAGGGCGAGCAGTACTTC.

The chain carries TRBV29-1 and TRBJ2-1; possibly TRBD2 for D (5 bases). This CDR3 contains 12 residues. Trimming took off 8 bases at V and 5 bases at J, with 13 bases between the two ends. Germline CDR1 SQVTM, CDR2 ANQGSEA. The CDR3 region has the DNA TGCAGCTCTACTAGGGTTAACAATGAGCAGTTCTTC. It codes for CSSTRVNNEQFF.

V and J are TRBV2 and TRBJ2-5; D not certain. The CDR3 has 13 amino acids. The V end lost 3 bases, the J end lost 3 bases, and 8 bases lay between the germline ends. Germline CDR1 SNHLY, CDR2 FYNNEI. CDR3 residues: CASSDDQEETQYF. In DNA form, the CDR3 reads TGTGCCAGCAGTGATGACCAGGAAGAGACCCAGTACTTC.

The table lists this clonotype with many counts. The chain combines TRBV20-1 with TRBJ1-2; tentatively, D is TRBD1 (6 bases). V lost 6 bases, J lost 6 bases, and 17 bases lay in between. This CDR3 spans 13 amino acids. Germline-derived CDR1 and CDR2 are DFQATT and SNEGSKA (reference sequence). The CDR3 sequence is CSAYTSGDNGYTF. DNA of the CDR3: TGCAGTGCGTACACCTCAGGGGATAATGGCTACACCTTC.

A remark on this clonotype: At one end, the junction sequence differs from germline, possibly due to a read error. The CDR3 here is CASSYPRWADRGSCGYNF. CDR3 coding DNA: TGTGCCAGCAGCTACCCCCGTTGGGCGGACAGGGGATCTTGCGGCTACAACTTC. The chain employs TRBV11-3 and TRBJ1-2; TRBD1 agrees at 9 bases. The CDR3 covers 18 residues. The germline CDR1 and CDR2 sequences are SGHNT and YENEEA.

This rearrangement joins TRBV6-2 or TRBV6-3 to TRBJ1-6, with TRBD1 matching 7 bases. There are 16 residues in the CDR3. V shed 2 bases and J 0 bases; nucleotides not matched to a gene: 1. Looked up from germline, CDR1 is MNHEY and CDR2 is SVGEGT. The CDR3 protein is CASSYRGHSYNSPLHF. The CDR3 DNA reads as TGTGCCAGCAGTTACAGGGGGCACTCCTATAATTCACCCCTCCACTTT.

To note about this clonotype: It is likely a read error: a sequence one base away is far more abundant. This sequence joins TRBV7-9 and TRBJ2-7; the D gene is possibly TRBD1 (6 bases). The assigned J gene may be wrong: the sequence end matches TRBJ2-1 better. The CDR3 spans 15 residues. Germline CDR1 reads SEHNR; CDR2 reads FQNEAQ (reference sequence). CDR3 in amino acids: CASSRRTVSYNEQFF. DNA for the CDR3: TGTGCCAGCAGCCGACGGACAGTGTCCTACAATGAGCAGTTCTTC.

The table lists this clonotype with many counts. This may arise from a read error, as a much more abundant clone is one base away. V is TRBV5-1 and J is TRBJ2-7; 7 positions match TRBD1. This CDR3 spans 15 amino acids. Germline CDR1 SGHRS, CDR2 YFSETQ. The CDR3 nucleotides are TGCGCCAGCGGCTTGGTTAGGCAGGGGGCCTACGAGCAGTACTTC. Its translation is CASGLVRQGAYEQYF.

J is TRBJ1-2 and V is TRBV6-4; the D gene is possibly TRBD1 (5 bases). The CDR3 is 13 residues long. Germline values: CDR1 MRHNA, CDR2 SNTAGT. V was pared by 6 bases and J by 4 bases, with 12 bases between. CDR3 sequence reads: CASRRQNFYGYTF. The CDR3 bases are TGTGCCAGCAGGCGACAGAATTTCTATGGCTACACCTTC.

This clonotype occurred many times. The V gene is TRBV19, the J gene TRBJ1-1, with TRBD1 identical over 9 bases. With V trimmed by 5 bases and J by 1 base, 11 bases remained unmatched. Looked up from germline, CDR1 is LNHDA and CDR2 is SQIVND (reference sequence). This CDR3 is 17 amino acids long. The CDR3 here is CASSARDRATSNTEAFF. CDR3 sequence (DNA): TGTGCCAGTAGTGCCCGGGACAGGGCCACATCGAACACTGAAGCTTTCTTT.

This clonotype was picked up many times. This chain uses TRBV3-1 with TRBJ1-2; the D gene is possibly TRBD1 (5 bases). The V gene lost 2 bases and the J gene lost 5 bases, with 12 bases spanning the gap. The CDR3 contains 14 residues. Germline CDR1 reads LGHDT; CDR2 reads YNNKEL (reference sequence). CDR3 residues: CASSQPTGGYGYTF. As DNA, the CDR3 is TGTGCCAGCAGCCAACCGACGGGGGGGTATGGCTACACCTTC.

This clonotype was observed at least ten times. This sequence joins TRBV3-1 and TRBJ2-2, with D unclear. Trimming took off 0 bases at V and 0 bases at J, with 17 bases between the two ends. Germline CDR1 is LGHDT and CDR2 is YNNKEL (reference sequence). The length of the CDR3 is 19 residues. DNA of the CDR3: TGTGCCAGCAGCCAAGATTGGGCTTATGGCACGTCGAACACCGGGGAGCTGTTTTTT. Its translation is CASSQDWAYGTSNTGELFF.

Turning to this clonotype: One junction end disagrees with the germline gene, perhaps due to a read error. V gene TRBV6-2 or TRBV6-3 combines with J gene TRBJ1-5; perhaps TRBD1 as D (5 bases). Germline V gives CDR1 MNHEY, CDR2 SVGEGT. The CDR3 has 14 residues. Here the CDR3 reads CASIHRGSNQLQHF. The CDR3 coding sequence is TGTGCCAGCATCCATAGGGGAAGCAATCAGCTCCAGCATTTT.

This clonotype was found many times. The chain is built from TRBV20-1 and TRBJ1-1; D remains unclear. The CDR3 has 12 residues. Trimming left V 2 bases short and J 1 base short, with 5 bases between. The germline CDR1 and CDR2 sequences are DFQATT and SNEGSKA (reference sequence). The CDR3 nucleotides read TGCAGTGCTAGAACTACGAACACTGAAGCTTTCTTT. Amino acid sequence: CSARTTNTEAFF.

This clonotype was seen at least ten times. This sequence joins TRBV20-1 and TRBJ2-7; 9 bases align to TRBD2. Germline CDR1 is DFQATT and CDR2 is SNEGSKA (reference sequence). The CDR3 spans 15 residues. V was pared by 0 bases and J by 2 bases, with 5 bases of the junction left unmatched. The CDR3 protein is CSAREGLAGTYEQYF. The CDR3 DNA is TGCAGTGCTAGAGAAGGGCTAGCGGGGACCTACGAGCAGTACTTC.

This clonotype was seen ten or more times. This sequence joins TRBV11-3 and TRBJ2-7, with 8 bases fitting TRBD2. From germline, CDR1 is SGHNT and CDR2 YENEEA. The ends lost 5 bases at V and 3 bases at J; junction bases unmatched: 6. This CDR3 contains 14 residues. The CDR3 nucleotides are TGTGCCAGCAGCGGGCCGGGACTAGGCTACGAGCAGTACTTC. Translating gives CASSGPGLGYEQYF.

This clonotype is medium-sized. This chain uses TRBV27 with TRBJ2-7; 8 bases are a match to TRBD1. The CDR3 spans 14 residues. The trim removed 5 bases at V and 2 bases at J, leaving 5 bases unmatched. Per germline, CDR1 MNHEY and CDR2 SMNVEV (reference sequence). The CDR3 region is CASSPRTGTYEQYF. The CDR3 DNA is TGTGCCAGCAGTCCCCGGACAGGGACCTACGAGCAGTACTTC.

This clonotype is medium-sized within its sample. The V call is TRBV27, the J call TRBJ1-6; 7 bases are a match to TRBD1. The CDR3 totals 17 residues. Germline V gene data show CDR1 as MNHEY and CDR2 as SMNVEV (reference sequence). The ends lost 2 bases at V and 0 bases at J; junction bases unmatched: 4. CDR3 sequence reads: CASSLNRDSSYNSPLHF. CDR3 nucleotides: TGTGCCAGCAGTTTAAACAGGGACAGCTCCTATAATTCACCCCTCCACTTT.

This clonotype was seen repeatedly, ten times or more. The CDR3 coding sequence is TGTGCCAGCAGTTTAACGGGGGCACATGGCTACACCTTC. Its protein is CASSLTGAHGYTF. V gene TRBV28 combines with J gene TRBJ1-2, with D possibly matching TRBD1 (6 bases). V was cut by 2 bases and J by 6 bases, with 10 bases left in between. The germline gives CDR1 MDHEN, CDR2 SYDVKM. The CDR3 sequence is 13 residues long.

The rearrangement uses TRBV15 and TRBJ2-3; D is ambiguous. Germline V gene lookup returns CDR1 LNHNV and CDR2 YYDKDF (reference sequence). The V end was cut by 1 base, the J end by 2 bases, with 7 bases between. The CDR3 is 14 amino acids. CDR3 sequence reads: CATSRVFPTDTQYF. CDR3 DNA: TGTGCCACCAGCAGAGTATTCCCCACAGATACGCAGTATTTT.

The J gene is TRBJ2-3, the V gene TRBV7-2; perhaps TRBD2 as D (5 bases). CDR1 is SGHTA, CDR2 FQGNSA, per germline. V lost 1 base, J lost 3 bases, and 8 bases lay in between. The CDR3 is made up of 14 amino acids. Written as DNA, the CDR3 is TGTGCCAGCAGCTTAGTCGACTATACAGATACGCAGTATTTT. Protein product: CASSLVDYTDTQYF.

This clonotype was seen many times. V gene TRBV2 combines with J gene TRBJ2-7; TRBD1 matches 11 bases. Germline V gives CDR1 SNHLY, CDR2 FYNNEI. This CDR3 has 15 residues. V lost 6 bases and J lost 1; bases outside the gene matches: 5. CDR3 bases: TGTGCCAGCAGGGACAGGGGGCAGGGATCCTACGAGCAGTACTTC. Amino acids: CASRDRGQGSYEQYF.

This clonotype was found many times. The chain is built from TRBV12-3 or TRBV12-4 and TRBJ2-1; D is undetermined. V lost 5 bases, J lost 0 bases, and 11 bases lay in between. CDR3 length: 15 residues. CDR3 nucleotides: TGTGCCAGCAGTAAGGAGTTCCGCTCCTACAATGAGCAGTTCTTC. Translating it yields CASSKEFRSYNEQFF.

This clonotype showed up just a few times. Its ends do not fully match the called genes, so a read error is possible. The chain has TRBV6-2 or TRBV6-3 and TRBJ2-2; D is tentatively TRBD1 or TRBD2 (5 bases each). The CDR3 totals 14 residues. The germline V gene has CDR1 MNHEY and CDR2 SVGEGT. The CDR3 coding sequence is TGTGCCATTAGTGACGGGACGGACACCGGAGAGCTGTTTTTT. Protein product: CAISDGTDTGELFF.

This clonotype showed up many times. The V call is TRBV5-4, the J call TRBJ2-1; 7 bases align to TRBD2. This CDR3 comprises 14 residues. The ends lost 4 bases at V and 6 bases at J; junction bases unmatched: 7. Germline-derived CDR1 and CDR2 are SGHNT and YYREEE (reference sequence). The CDR3 region is CASSRSGGSNEQFF. The CDR3 DNA follows: TGTGCCAGCAGCCGTTCGGGCGGGAGCAATGAGCAGTTCTTC.

This clonotype was seen many times. The V and J genes are TRBV5-1 and TRBJ2-7; TRBD2 is a possible D gene (5 bases). The CDR3 sequence is 12 residues long. CDR1 is SGHRS, CDR2 YFSETQ, per germline. Trimming took 4 bases from V and 6 from J, leaving 11 bases between them. CDR3 amino acids: CASSPEAREQYF. The CDR3 nucleotides are TGCGCCAGCAGCCCGGAGGCCCGCGAGCAGTACTTC.

The V and J genes are TRBV30 and TRBJ2-2, with 7 bases aligning to TRBD2. The CDR3 runs 14 residues. CDR1 GTSNPN and CDR2 SVGIG come from the germline V gene (reference sequence). The CDR3 nucleotides are TGTACTATGGGGGGGAGAACGAACACCGGGGAGCTGTTTTTT. Encoded protein: CTMGGRTNTGELFF.

This clonotype was observed at least ten times. The chain recombines TRBV7-8 with TRBJ2-3; D gene ambiguous. The CDR3 is 11 residues long. With 7 bases removed from V and 6 bases from J, the gap between germline ends came to 8 bases. Germline V CDR1 and CDR2: SGHVS, FQNEAQ. The CDR3 loop reads CASTLGDTQYF. The CDR3 DNA follows: TGTGCCAGCACCCTAGGGGATACGCAGTATTTT.

The rearrangement links TRBV27 to TRBJ2-7, with 9 bases lining up with TRBD2. The V gene end was trimmed by 3 bases and the J gene end by 5 bases; junction bases not matched to a gene: 8. This CDR3 is 15 amino acids long. Germline-derived CDR1 and CDR2 are MNHEY and SMNVEV (reference sequence). CDR3 region: CASSFQPSGNHEQYF. CDR3 nucleotide sequence: TGTGCCAGCAGTTTTCAGCCTAGCGGGAACCACGAGCAGTACTTC.